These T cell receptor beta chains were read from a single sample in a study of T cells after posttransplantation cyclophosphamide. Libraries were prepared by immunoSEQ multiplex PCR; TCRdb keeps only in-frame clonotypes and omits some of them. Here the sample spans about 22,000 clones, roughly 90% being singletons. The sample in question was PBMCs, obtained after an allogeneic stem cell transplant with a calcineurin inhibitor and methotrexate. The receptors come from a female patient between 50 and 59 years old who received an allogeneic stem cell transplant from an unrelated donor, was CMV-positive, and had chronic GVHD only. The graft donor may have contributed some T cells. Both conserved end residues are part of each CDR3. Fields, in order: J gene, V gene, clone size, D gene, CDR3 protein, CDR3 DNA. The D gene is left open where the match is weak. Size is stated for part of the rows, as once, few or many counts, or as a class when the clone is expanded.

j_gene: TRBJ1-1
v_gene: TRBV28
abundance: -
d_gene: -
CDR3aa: CASREGGENTEAFF
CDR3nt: TGTGCCAGCAGGGAGGGGGGGGAGAACACTGAAGCTTTCTTT

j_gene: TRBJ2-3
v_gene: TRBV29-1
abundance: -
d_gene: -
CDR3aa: CSVVGSEVTQYF
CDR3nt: TGCAGCGTTGTCGGGAGTGAGGTTACGCAGTATTTT

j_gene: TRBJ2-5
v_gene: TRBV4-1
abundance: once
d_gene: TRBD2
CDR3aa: CASSQEGLAGEGETQYF
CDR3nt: TGCGCCAGCAGCCAAGAGGGACTAGCGGGAGAGGGGGAGACCCAGTACTTC

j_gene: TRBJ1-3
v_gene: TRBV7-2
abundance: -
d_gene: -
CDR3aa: CASSPTVGGNTIYF
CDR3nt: TGTGCCAGCAGCCCGACAGTAGGTGGAAACACCATATATTTT

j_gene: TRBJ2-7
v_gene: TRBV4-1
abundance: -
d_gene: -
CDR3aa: CASSQLIRGEQYF
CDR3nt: TGCGCCAGCAGCCAATTAATCAGAGGCGAGCAGTACTTC

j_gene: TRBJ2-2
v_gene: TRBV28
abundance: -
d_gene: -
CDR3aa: CAVARYTGELFF
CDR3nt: TGTGCAGTGGCGCGGTACACCGGGGAGCTGTTTTTT

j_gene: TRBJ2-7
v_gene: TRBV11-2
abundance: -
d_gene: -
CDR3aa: CASSLGDLFRDFTYEQYF
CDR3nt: TGTGCCAGCAGCTTAGGAGATCTATTCCGGGACTTCACCTACGAGCAGTACTTC

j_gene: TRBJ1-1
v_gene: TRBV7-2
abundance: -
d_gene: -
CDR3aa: CASSPYWNTEAFF
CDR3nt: TGTGCCAGCAGCCCATACTGGAACACTGAAGCTTTCTTT

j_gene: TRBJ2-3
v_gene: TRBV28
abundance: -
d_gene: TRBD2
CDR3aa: CASSIAGGGDTQYF
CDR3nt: TGTGCCAGTTCTATAGCGGGAGGAGGCGATACGCAGTATTTT

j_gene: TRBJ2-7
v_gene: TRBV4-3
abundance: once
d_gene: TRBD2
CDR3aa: CASSQDLLAGGYEQYF
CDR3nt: TGCGCCAGCAGCCAAGATCTCCTCGCGGGAGGCTACGAGCAGTACTTC

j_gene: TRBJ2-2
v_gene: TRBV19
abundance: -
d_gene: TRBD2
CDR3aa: CASSITSGRATGELFF
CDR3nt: TGTGCCAGTAGTATAACTAGCGGGAGGGCCACCGGGGAGCTGTTTTTT

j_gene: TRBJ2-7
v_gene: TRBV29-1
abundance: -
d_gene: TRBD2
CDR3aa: CSATGMTSGRSDYEQYF
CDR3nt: TGCAGCGCCACGGGAATGACTAGCGGGAGAAGTGACTACGAGCAGTACTTC

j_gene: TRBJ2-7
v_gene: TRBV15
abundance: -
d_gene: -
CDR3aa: CATSGGVYEQYF
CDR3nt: TGTGCCACCAGCGGCGGTGTCTACGAGCAGTACTTC

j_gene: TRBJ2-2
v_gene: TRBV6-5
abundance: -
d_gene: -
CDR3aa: CASSYGLDTGELFF
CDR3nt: TGTGCCAGCAGTTACGGGCTTGACACCGGGGAGCTGTTTTTT

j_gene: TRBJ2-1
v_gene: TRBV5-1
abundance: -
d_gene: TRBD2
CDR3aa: CASGTSEDSYNEQFF
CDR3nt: TGCGCCAGCGGGACTAGCGAAGACTCCTACAATGAGCAGTTCTTC

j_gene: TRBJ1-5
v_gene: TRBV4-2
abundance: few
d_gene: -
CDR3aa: CASSLNSGDPNQPQHF
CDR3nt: TGTGCCAGCAGCCTAAATTCAGGGGATCCAAATCAGCCCCAGCATTTT

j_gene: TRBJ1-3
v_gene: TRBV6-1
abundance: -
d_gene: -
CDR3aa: CASSGQSGNTIYF
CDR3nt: TGTGCCAGCAGTGGACAGTCTGGAAACACCATATATTTT

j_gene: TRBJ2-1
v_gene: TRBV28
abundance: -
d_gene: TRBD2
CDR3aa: CASSPPTSGRRYNEQFF
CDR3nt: TGTGCCAGCAGTCCCCCAACTAGCGGGAGAAGGTACAATGAGCAGTTCTTC

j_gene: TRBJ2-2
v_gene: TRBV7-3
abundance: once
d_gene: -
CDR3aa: CASSLLRNTGELFF
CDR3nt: TGTGCCAGCAGCTTACTACGGAACACCGGGGAGCTGTTTTTT

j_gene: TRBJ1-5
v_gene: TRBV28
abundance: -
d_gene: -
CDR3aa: CASSLRFRQPQHF
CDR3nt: TGTGCCAGCAGTTTACGGTTCCGACAGCCCCAGCATTTT